The clone carrying this T cell receptor (beta chain) was recorded a few times. This sample stems from a study of sequential checkpoint blockade in melanoma. The protocol was immunoSEQ multiplex PCR, while the TCRdb copy is restricted to in-frame clones and leaves out a portion. The sample comprises 40,000 or so clones, about nine tenths of which are singletons, and 12% rests with the top ten. The CDR3 runs to 14 residues. V lost 5 bases, J lost 6 bases, and 6 bases stayed unmatched. Looked up from germline, CDR1 is PRHDT and CDR2 is FYEKMQ (reference sequence). The treatment denotes: randomized to nivolumab then ipilimumab (arm A) or the reverse (arm B). No patient had prior DNA-damaging chemotherapy. Sorted cells were live CD3+CD8+, lacking CD19 and CD56, from PBMCs.

The chain is built from TRBV13 and TRBJ1-4, with 7 bases fitting TRBD1. Sequenced material: CD8+ T cells sorted from blood (inferred from file names), taken from a patient given nivolumab and ipilimumab in sequence. The receptor's source is a human donor with melanoma. This chain's CDR3 is CASSDGTVDEKLFF. The CDR3 nucleotides read TGTGCCAGCAGCGACGGGACAGTAGATGAAAAACTGTTTTTT. The full variable domain, rest sourced from reference TRBV13 and TRBJ1-4, is AAGVIQSPRHLIKEKRETATLKCYPIPRHDTVYWYQQGPGQDPQFLISFYEKMQSDKGSIPDRFSAQQFSDYHSELNMSSLELGDSALYFCASSDGTVDEKLFFGSGTQLSVL.